A selection of T cell receptor beta chains follows, all from one sample in a study of radiotherapy plus CTLA-4 blockade in lung cancer. The data were produced by immunoSEQ multiplex PCR, yet TCRdb's version contains in-frame clones alone and is incomplete. The top ten clones hold approximately 24% of a sample with 70,000 to 90,000 clones, 60% to 85% of them seen once. Sequenced material: peripheral blood, taken from a patient treated with radiotherapy plus ipilimumab. All receptors come from a human donor with non-small cell lung cancer whose response to radiotherapy plus ipilimumab could not be evaluated. Some clones in this sample may be carry-over from other donors' samples. The CDR3 runs from the conserved cysteine through the conserved F or W. A D gene is named only where the DNA matches it firmly. Size is stated for part of the rows, as once, few or many counts, or as a class when the clone is expanded.

J gene | V gene | D gene | clone size | CDR3 protein | CDR3 DNA
TRBJ2-2 | TRBV19 | NA | few | CASSEDTFFGELFF | TGTGCCAGTTCCGAGGACACCTTCTTCGGGGAGCTGTTTTTT
TRBJ1-2 | TRBV4-1 | TRBD1 | few | CASSQVPTAGGASKLSYTF | TGCGCCAGCAGCCAAGTCCCGACCGCAGGGGGCGCGAGCAAGTTGAGCTACACCTTC
TRBJ2-3 | TRBV7-2 | NA | NA | CASSDVSGDTDTQYF | TGTGCCAGCAGCGACGTTTCGGGGGACACAGATACGCAGTATTTT
TRBJ1-2 | TRBV29-1 | TRBD1 | NA | CSVRTGLGYTF | TGCAGCGTCCGGACAGGGTTGGGCTACACCTTC
TRBJ1-2 | TRBV30 | NA | once | CAWSGAARYGYTF | TGTGCCTGGAGTGGCGCGGCCCGCTATGGCTACACCTTC
TRBJ1-6 | TRBV5-6 | NA | once | CASSIWDLGLYSPLHF | TGTGCCAGCAGCATATGGGACTTAGGACTCTATTCACCCCTCCACTTT
TRBJ2-7 | TRBV5-4 | NA | NA | CASSLRQGLRNYEQYF | TGTGCCAGCAGCTTGAGGCAGGGCCTAAGGAACTACGAGCAGTACTTC
TRBJ2-7 | TRBV29-1 | TRBD2 | few | CSVDFTSGPNYEQYF | TGCAGCGTGGACTTTACTAGCGGGCCAAACTACGAGCAGTACTTC
TRBJ2-1 | TRBV7-2 | NA | NA | CASSPSGGANEQFF | TGTGCCAGCAGCCCATCCGGGGGAGCTAATGAGCAGTTCTTC
TRBJ1-1 | TRBV6-5 | NA | NA | CASTRGLVTEAFF | TGTGCCAGCACGCGGGGTTTGGTTACTGAAGCTTTCTTT
TRBJ2-5 | TRBV6-5 | NA | NA | CASSARQPNQETQYF | TGTGCCAGCAGTGCGAGACAGCCCAACCAAGAGACCCAGTACTTC
TRBJ2-3 | TRBV9 | TRBD1 | NA | CASREGGADTQYF | TGTGCCAGCAGAGAAGGGGGCGCAGATACGCAGTATTTT
TRBJ1-1 | TRBV2 | TRBD1 | NA | CASSRGQGVMNTEAFF | TGTGCCAGCAGTCGGGGGCAGGGGGTCATGAACACTGAAGCTTTCTTT
TRBJ1-4 | TRBV19 | TRBD1 | NA | CASGDDRVNEKLFF | TGTGCCAGTGGGGACGACAGGGTAAATGAAAAACTGTTTTTT
TRBJ2-5 | TRBV5-1 | TRBD1 | NA | CASSFGTGIGEETQYF | TGCGCCAGCAGCTTTGGGACAGGGATAGGGGAAGAGACCCAGTACTTC
TRBJ2-1 | TRBV5-1 | NA | NA | CASSPLAALPYNEQFF | TGCGCCAGCAGCCCCTTAGCGGCGTTACCCTACAATGAGCAGTTCTTC
TRBJ2-3 | TRBV9 | NA | NA | CASSVGDRDISTDTQYF | TGTGCCAGCAGCGTAGGAGACCGGGACATCAGCACAGATACGCAGTATTTT
TRBJ2-1 | TRBV10-2 | TRBD2 | NA | CASQLIAGGRPEQFF | TGCGCCAGTCAGCTGATAGCGGGGGGCCGCCCTGAGCAGTTCTTC
TRBJ2-5 | TRBV30 | NA | NA | CAWSVNTGRPTQYF | TGTGCCTGGAGTGTAAATACAGGGCGCCCGACCCAGTACTTC
TRBJ2-7 | TRBV30 | NA | once | CAWSIIGKGPYEQYF | TGTGCCTGGAGCATAATCGGTAAGGGGCCCTACGAGCAGTACTTC
TRBJ2-2 | TRBV5-4 | NA | NA | CASSSDSTGELFF | TGTGCCAGCAGCTCTGATAGCACCGGGGAGCTGTTTTTT
TRBJ2-3 | TRBV7-9 | TRBD1 | NA | CASSFPTGWGDTQYF | TGTGCCAGCAGCTTCCCGACAGGGTGGGGGGATACGCAGTATTTT
TRBJ1-3 | TRBV9 | NA | NA | CASSEGGGGNTIYF | TGTGCCAGCAGCGAGGGGGGGGGCGGAAACACCATATATTTT
TRBJ1-5 | TRBV4-2 | NA | NA | CASSQEGRQPQHF | TGTGCCAGCAGCCAAGAGGGGCGCCAGCCCCAGCATTTT
TRBJ1-2 | TRBV6-5 | TRBD1 | NA | CASRGTGGYGYTF | TGTGCCAGCAGGGGGACAGGGGGCTATGGCTACACCTTC
TRBJ2-7 | TRBV10-3 | TRBD1 | NA | CAIRGTGDRSYEQYF | TGTGCCATCAGGGGGACAGGGGATCGGTCCTACGAGCAGTACTTC
TRBJ2-5 | TRBV6-6 | NA | NA | CASSGSPGGPGPTQYF | TGTGCCAGCAGTGGGAGTCCCGGGGGGCCCGGCCCGACCCAGTACTTC
TRBJ2-7 | TRBV7-2 | NA | NA | CASSLALQGDGEQYF | TGTGCCAGCAGCTTAGCGCTACAGGGAGATGGGGAGCAGTACTTC
TRBJ1-5 | TRBV27 | NA | few | CASSAGLFSNQPQHF | TGTGCCAGCAGCGCGGGACTTTTTAGCAATCAGCCCCAGCATTTT
TRBJ2-1 | TRBV5-1 | TRBD2 | once | CASSLAWTSGYNEQFF | TGCGCCAGCAGCTTGGCTTGGACTAGCGGCTACAATGAGCAGTTCTTC
TRBJ2-1 | TRBV10-3 | TRBD1 | few | CAISESGGTGYFNEQFF | TGTGCCATCAGTGAGTCTGGGGGGACAGGGTATTTCAATGAGCAGTTCTTC
TRBJ2-7 | TRBV27 | TRBD1 | NA | CASTTWDRGPFEQYF | TGTGCCAGCACCACTTGGGACAGGGGTCCTTTCGAGCAGTACTTC
TRBJ1-4 | TRBV18 | NA | few | CASSPPAMGGFTNEKLFF | TGTGCCAGCTCACCACCCGCTATGGGGGGATTCACTAATGAAAAACTGTTTTTT
TRBJ2-5 | TRBV19 | TRBD1 | NA | CASSGTGGLGETQYF | TGTGCCAGTAGTGGGACAGGGGGCTTGGGAGAGACCCAGTACTTC
TRBJ2-7 | TRBV27 | NA | NA | CASSFTTGSYEQYF | TGTGCCAGCAGCTTTACGACAGGCTCCTACGAGCAGTACTTC
TRBJ2-7 | TRBV7-3 | NA | NA | CASSSSGAYEQYF | TGTGCCAGCAGTTCCTCCGGGGCCTACGAGCAGTACTTC
TRBJ1-1 | TRBV5-1 | TRBD1 | NA | CASSLGGTEWPGTEAFF | TGCGCCAGCAGCTTGGGGGGGACAGAGTGGCCCGGCACTGAAGCTTTCTTT
TRBJ1-5 | TRBV5-1 | TRBD1 | NA | CASSWGTGSNQPQHF | TGCGCCAGCAGCTGGGGGACAGGCAGCAATCAGCCCCAGCATTTT
TRBJ2-2 | TRBV7-2 | NA | NA | CASSLYRGSPTGELFF | TGTGCCAGCAGCTTATATCGAGGGAGCCCAACCGGGGAGCTGTTTTTT
TRBJ1-2 | TRBV9 | TRBD1 | NA | CASSVALWDRANLNYGYTF | TGTGCCAGCAGCGTAGCTCTTTGGGACAGGGCAAATCTTAACTATGGCTACACCTTC
TRBJ2-6 | TRBV19 | NA | NA | CASKTGAGANVLTF | TGTGCCAGTAAAACAGGAGCCGGGGCCAACGTCCTGACTTTC
TRBJ2-7 | TRBV7-2 | TRBD2 | NA | CASSSGGVYEQYF | TGTGCCAGCAGCAGCGGGGGAGTTTACGAGCAGTACTTC
TRBJ1-6 | TRBV5-6 | NA | few | CASSLGGISYNSPLHF | TGTGCCAGCAGCTTAGGAGGGATCTCCTATAATTCACCCCTCCACTTT
TRBJ1-4 | TRBV7-2 | NA | NA | CASSLTRGGGGKLFF | TGTGCCAGCAGCTTGACGAGGGGGGGAGGGGGAAAACTGTTTTTT
TRBJ1-6 | TRBV25-1 | NA | NA | CASSWEGSNSPLHF | TGTGCCAGCAGTTGGGAGGGATCGAATTCACCCCTCCACTTT
TRBJ2-1 | TRBV4-3 | TRBD2 | once | CASSQGSSGGYQFF | TGCGCCAGCAGCCAGGGATCTAGCGGGGGATATCAGTTCTTC
TRBJ1-1 | TRBV5-4 | TRBD1 | NA | CASSAQGGLNTEAFF | TGTGCCAGCAGCGCACAGGGGGGCTTGAACACTGAAGCTTTCTTT
TRBJ1-1 | TRBV19 | TRBD1 | NA | CASSLYRGFEAFF | TGTGCCAGTAGTCTTTACAGGGGCTTTGAAGCTTTCTTT
TRBJ1-2 | TRBV4-2 | NA | once | CASSSPDRSYGYTF | TGTGCCAGCAGCTCTCCGGACAGAAGCTATGGCTACACCTTC
TRBJ1-5 | TRBV5-6 | TRBD1 | NA | CASSWGQGANQPQHF | TGTGCCAGCAGCTGGGGGCAGGGGGCCAATCAGCCCCAGCATTTT
TRBJ1-1 | TRBV5-4 | TRBD1 | NA | CASSLRGQRTEAFF | TGTGCCAGCAGCTTGCGGGGACAGAGAACTGAAGCTTTCTTT
TRBJ1-4 | TRBV4-3 | NA | NA | CASSPTHNRVTNEKLFF | TGCGCCAGCAGCCCGACGCACAACAGGGTGACTAATGAAAAACTGTTTTTT
TRBJ2-7 | TRBV10-2 | TRBD1 | NA | CASTRDRDHEQYF | TGCGCCAGCACCCGGGACAGGGACCACGAGCAGTACTTC